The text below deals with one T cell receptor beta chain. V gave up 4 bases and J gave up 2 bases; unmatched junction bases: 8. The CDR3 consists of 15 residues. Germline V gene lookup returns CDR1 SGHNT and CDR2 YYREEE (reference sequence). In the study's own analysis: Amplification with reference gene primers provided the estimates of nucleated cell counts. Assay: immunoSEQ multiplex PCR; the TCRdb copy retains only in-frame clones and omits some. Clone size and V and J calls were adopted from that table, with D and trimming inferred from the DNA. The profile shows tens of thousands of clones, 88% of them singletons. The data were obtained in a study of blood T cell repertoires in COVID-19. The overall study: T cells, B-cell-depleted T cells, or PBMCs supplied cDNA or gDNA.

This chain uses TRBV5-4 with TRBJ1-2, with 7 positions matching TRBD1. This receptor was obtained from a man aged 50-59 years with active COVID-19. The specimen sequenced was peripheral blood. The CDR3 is CASSPPPDRNYGYTF. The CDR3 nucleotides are TGTGCCAGCAGCCCCCCCCCGGACAGGAACTATGGCTACACCTTC.